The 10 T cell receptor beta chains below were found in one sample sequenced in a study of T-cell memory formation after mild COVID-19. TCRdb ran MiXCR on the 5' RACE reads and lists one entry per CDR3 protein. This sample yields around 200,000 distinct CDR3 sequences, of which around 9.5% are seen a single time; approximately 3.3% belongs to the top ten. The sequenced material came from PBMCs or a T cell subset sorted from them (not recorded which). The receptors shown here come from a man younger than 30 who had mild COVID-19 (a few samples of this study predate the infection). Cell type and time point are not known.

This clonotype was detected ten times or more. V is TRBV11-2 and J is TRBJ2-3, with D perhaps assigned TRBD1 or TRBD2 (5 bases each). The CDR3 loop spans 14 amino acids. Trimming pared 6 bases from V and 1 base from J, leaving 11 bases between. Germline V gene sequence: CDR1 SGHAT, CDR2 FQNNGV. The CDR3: CASRPLGGTDTQYF. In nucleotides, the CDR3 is TGTGCCAGCAGGCCCTTGGGGGGCACAGATACGCAGTATTTT.

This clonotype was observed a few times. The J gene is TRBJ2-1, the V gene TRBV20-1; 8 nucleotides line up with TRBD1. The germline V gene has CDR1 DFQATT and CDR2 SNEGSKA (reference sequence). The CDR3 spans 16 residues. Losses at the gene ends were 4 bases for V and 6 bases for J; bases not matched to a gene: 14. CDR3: CSANDLEDRVFNEQFF. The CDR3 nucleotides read TGCAGTGCTAACGATCTCGAGGACAGGGTCTTCAATGAGCAGTTCTTC.

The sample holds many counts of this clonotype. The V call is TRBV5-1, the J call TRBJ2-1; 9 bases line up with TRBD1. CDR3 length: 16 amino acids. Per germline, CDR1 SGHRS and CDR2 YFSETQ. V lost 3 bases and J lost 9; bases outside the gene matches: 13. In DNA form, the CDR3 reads TGCGCCAGCAGCTGGGGACAGGGTTCGGGCCCAGGTGAGCAGTTCTTC. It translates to CASSWGQGSGPGEQFF. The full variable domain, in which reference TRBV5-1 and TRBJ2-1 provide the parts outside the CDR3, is KAGVTQTPRYLIKTRGQQVTLSCSPISGHRSVSWYQQTPGQGLQFLFEYFSETQRNKGNFPGRFSGRQFSNSRSEMNVSTLELGDSALYLCASSWGQGSGPGEQFFGPGTRLTVL.

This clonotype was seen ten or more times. The CDR3 protein is CASSVQDTGELFF. The CDR3 region has the DNA TGTGCCAGCAGTGTACAAGACACCGGGGAGCTGTTTTTT. This chain joins TRBV25-1 and TRBJ2-2; no clear D. Germline loops: CDR1 MGHDK, CDR2 SYGVNS. The CDR3 extends over 13 amino acids. Trimming cost V 4 bases and J 3 bases, with 6 bases left between them.

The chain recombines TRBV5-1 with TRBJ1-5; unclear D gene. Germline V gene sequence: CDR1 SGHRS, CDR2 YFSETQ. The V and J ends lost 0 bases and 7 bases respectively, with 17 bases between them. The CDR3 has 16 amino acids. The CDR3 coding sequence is TGCGCCAGCAGCTTGGGGGCTAGGCCGGGCGAACAGCCCCAGCATTTT. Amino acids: CASSLGARPGEQPQHF.

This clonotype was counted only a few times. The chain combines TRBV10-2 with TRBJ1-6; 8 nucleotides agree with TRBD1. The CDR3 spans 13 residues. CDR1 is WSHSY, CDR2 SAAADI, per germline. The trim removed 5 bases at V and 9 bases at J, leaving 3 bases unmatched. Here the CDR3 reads CASSSTGVSPLHF. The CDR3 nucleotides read TGCGCCAGCAGTTCGACAGGGGTTTCACCCCTCCACTTT.

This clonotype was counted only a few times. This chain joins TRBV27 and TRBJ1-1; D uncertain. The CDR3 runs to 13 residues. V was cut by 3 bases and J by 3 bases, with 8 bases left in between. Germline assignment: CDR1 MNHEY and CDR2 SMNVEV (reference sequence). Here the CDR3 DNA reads TGTGCCAGCAGTTTCGAGAGGGACACTGAAGCTTTCTTT. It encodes CASSFERDTEAFF.

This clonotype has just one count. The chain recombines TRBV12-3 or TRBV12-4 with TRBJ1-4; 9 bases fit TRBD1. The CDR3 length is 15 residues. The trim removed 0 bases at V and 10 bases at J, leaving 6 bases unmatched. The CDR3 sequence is CASSLAGTGSGKLFF. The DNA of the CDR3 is TGTGCCAGCAGTTTAGCCGGGACAGGGTCGGGAAAACTGTTTTTT.

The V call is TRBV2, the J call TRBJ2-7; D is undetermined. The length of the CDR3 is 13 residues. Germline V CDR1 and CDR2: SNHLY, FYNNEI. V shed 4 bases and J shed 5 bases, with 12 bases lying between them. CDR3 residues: CASSGSRDHEQYF. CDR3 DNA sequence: TGTGCCAGCAGTGGAAGCAGAGACCACGAGCAGTACTTC. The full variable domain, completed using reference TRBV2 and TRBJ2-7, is EPEVTQTPSHQVTQMGQEVILRCVPISNHLYFYWYRQILGQKVEFLVSFYNNEISEKSEIFDDQFSVERPDGSNFTLKIRSTKLEDSAMYFCASSGSRDHEQYFGPGTRLTVT.

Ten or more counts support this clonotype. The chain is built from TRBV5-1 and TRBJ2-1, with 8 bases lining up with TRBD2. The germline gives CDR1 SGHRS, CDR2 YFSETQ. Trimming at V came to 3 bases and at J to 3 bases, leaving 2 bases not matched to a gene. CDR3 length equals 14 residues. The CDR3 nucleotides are TGCGCCAGCAGCTCACTAGCGGACTACAATGAGCAGTTCTTC. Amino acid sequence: CASSSLADYNEQFF. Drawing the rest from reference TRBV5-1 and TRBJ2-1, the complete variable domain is KAGVTQTPRYLIKTRGQQVTLSCSPISGHRSVSWYQQTPGQGLQFLFEYFSETQRNKGNFPGRFSGRQFSNSRSEMNVSTLELGDSALYLCASSSLADYNEQFFGPGTRLTVL.